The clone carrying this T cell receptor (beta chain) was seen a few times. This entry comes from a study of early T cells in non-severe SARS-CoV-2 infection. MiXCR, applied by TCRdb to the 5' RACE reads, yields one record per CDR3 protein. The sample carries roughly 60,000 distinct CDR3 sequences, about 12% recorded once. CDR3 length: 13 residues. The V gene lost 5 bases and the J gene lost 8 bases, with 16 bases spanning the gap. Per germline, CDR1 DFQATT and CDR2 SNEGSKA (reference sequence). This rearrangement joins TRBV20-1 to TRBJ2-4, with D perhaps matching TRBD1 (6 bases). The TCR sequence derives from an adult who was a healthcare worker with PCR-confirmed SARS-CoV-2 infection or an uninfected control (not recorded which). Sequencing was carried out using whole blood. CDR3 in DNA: TGCAGTGCTGGGACCACAGGGCCCTACATTCAGTACTTC. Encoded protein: CSAGTTGPYIQYF.